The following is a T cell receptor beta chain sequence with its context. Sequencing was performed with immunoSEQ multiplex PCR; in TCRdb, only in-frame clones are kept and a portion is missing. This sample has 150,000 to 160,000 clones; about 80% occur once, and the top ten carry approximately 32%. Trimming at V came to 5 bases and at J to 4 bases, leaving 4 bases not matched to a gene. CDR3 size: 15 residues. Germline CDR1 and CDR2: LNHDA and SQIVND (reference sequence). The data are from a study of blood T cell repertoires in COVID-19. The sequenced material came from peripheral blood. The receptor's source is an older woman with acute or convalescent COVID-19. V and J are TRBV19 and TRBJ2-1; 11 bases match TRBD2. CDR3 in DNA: TGTGCCAGTAGTGGGGGACTAGCGGATTACAATGAGCAGTTCTTC. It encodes CASSGGLADYNEQFF.